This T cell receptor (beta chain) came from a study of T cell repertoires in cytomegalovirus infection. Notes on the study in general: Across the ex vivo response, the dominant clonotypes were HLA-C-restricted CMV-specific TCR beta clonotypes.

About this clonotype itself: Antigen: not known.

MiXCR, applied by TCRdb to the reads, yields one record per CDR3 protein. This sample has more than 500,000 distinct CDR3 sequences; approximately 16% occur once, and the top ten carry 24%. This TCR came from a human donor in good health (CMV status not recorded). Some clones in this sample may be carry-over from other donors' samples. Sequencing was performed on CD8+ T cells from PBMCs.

The CDR3 DNA is TGTGCCAGCAGCCATCCCTCAAGGACAGGGCATGAAGCTTTCTTT. Protein: CASSHPSRTGHEAFF. The chain employs TRBV3-1 and TRBJ1-1, with TRBD1 matching over 8 bases. The germline CDR1 and CDR2 sequences are LGHDT and YNNKEL (reference sequence). The CDR3 has 15 residues. With 3 bases clipped from V and 7 bases from J, the junction kept 10 bases outside the gene matches.